The 21 T cell receptor beta chains reported below all come from one sample, sequenced in a study of long-term antiretroviral therapy in people with HIV (dated by TCRdb to the early 2020s). The immunoSEQ hsTCRB v3.0 assay was used at survey level resolution for TRB variable region sequencing. TCRdb's version of the immuneACCESS table is confined to in-frame rearrangements and falls short of the full clone set. An unresolved V gene accounts for under half of the shortfall where checked; the remainder is of unknown origin. A total of under 50,000 clones appear in this sample, 65% to 90% of them only once. Of the sample, around 4.2% is held by the ten largest clones. The sample here was unsorted PBMCs, taken just before starting antiretroviral therapy. These TCRs come from a woman under 30 with HIV.

The rearrangement uses TRBV28 and TRBJ2-6, with no clear D. Germline CDR1 reads MDHEN; CDR2 reads SYDVKM. The CDR3 has 17 residues. V gave up 3 bases and J gave up 0 bases, with 12 bases separating them. This CDR3 is CASSLTFSNSGANVLTF. Here the CDR3 DNA reads TGTGCCAGCAGTTTGACCTTCTCAAACTCTGGGGCCAACGTCCTGACTTTC.

The rearrangement joins TRBV7-3 to TRBJ2-3, with TRBD2 identical over 7 bases. CDR1 SGHTA and CDR2 FQGTGA come from the germline V gene. The CDR3 consists of 15 residues. V shed 3 bases, J shed 0 bases, and the junction held 3 bases outside the gene matches. CDR3 protein: CASSFGAGSTDTQYF. The CDR3 region has the DNA TGTGCCAGCAGCTTCGGAGCGGGGAGCACAGATACGCAGTATTTT.

This sequence joins TRBV27 and TRBJ1-1, with D possibly being TRBD1 (6 bases). Per germline, CDR1 MNHEY and CDR2 SMNVEV (reference sequence). This CDR3 contains 12 residues. Trimming took 6 bases from V and 6 from J, leaving 11 bases between them. The CDR3 DNA is TGTGCCAGCAGGCACAGGGCCGCTGAAGCTTTCTTT. Encoded protein: CASRHRAAEAFF.

The chain combines TRBV7-9 with TRBJ2-2; D perhaps matches TRBD2 (5 bases). CDR3 length: 18 residues. Trimming shortened V by 1 base and J by 3 bases, and 18 bases separated the two germline ends. Germline V gives CDR1 SEHNR, CDR2 FQNEAQ (reference sequence). This chain's CDR3 is CASSLGSPTARDTGELFF. Here the CDR3 DNA reads TGTGCCAGCAGCTTAGGAAGTCCTACTGCGCGGGACACCGGGGAGCTGTTTTTT. The full variable domain, rest sourced from reference TRBV7-9 and TRBJ2-2, is DTGVSQNPRHKITKRGQNVTFRCDPISEHNRLYWYRQTLGQGPEFLTYFQNEAQLEKSRLLSDRFSAERPKGSFSTLEIQRTEQGDSAMYLCASSLGSPTARDTGELFFGEGSRLTVL.

The V gene is TRBV7-2, the J gene TRBJ1-4; tentative D call: TRBD1 (5 bases). V lost 5 bases to trimming and J lost 8 bases, with 18 bases between them. The germline V gene encodes CDR1 SGHTA and CDR2 FQGNSA. This CDR3 has 15 amino acids. CDR3 sequence: CASSRVGGEGEKLFF. In DNA, the CDR3 is TGTGCCAGCAGCCGAGTTGGGGGGGAAGGGGAAAAACTGTTTTTT.

This clone has a single count. The chain carries TRBV2 and TRBJ2-6; D might be TRBD2 (6 bases). The V and J ends lost 7 bases and 0 bases respectively, with 10 bases between them. This CDR3 has 15 residues. From germline, CDR1 is SNHLY and CDR2 FYNNEI. This CDR3 reads CASTPGSSGANVLTF. In DNA form, the CDR3 reads TGTGCCAGCACCCCCGGGAGCTCTGGGGCCAACGTCCTGACTTTC.

V usage is TRBV19 and J usage is TRBJ2-2, with a tentative D call TRBD1 (5 bases). The V gene's germline CDR1 is LNHDA and CDR2 SQIVND (reference sequence). This CDR3 contains 12 residues. V lost 5 bases and J 9 bases, leaving 10 bases between the germline ends. CDR3 amino acids: CASSFDSRELFF. DNA of the CDR3: TGTGCCAGTAGTTTCGACAGCAGGGAGCTGTTTTTT.

This clone appeared once. V is TRBV19 and J is TRBJ1-2; 7 positions agree with TRBD1. Unmatched junction bases numbered 19, after V lost 5 bases and J lost 4 bases. CDR1 is LNHDA, CDR2 SQIVND, per germline (reference sequence). CDR3 length: 18 residues. The CDR3 bases are TGTGCCAGTAGTCCCGGTTGGGACAGCTTTCCTTCCTTCTATGGCTACACCTTC. Residues: CASSPGWDSFPSFYGYTF.

This clone was seen once. The chain joins TRBV7-3 to TRBJ2-2; the D gene could be TRBD1 or TRBD2 (5 bases each). Germline assignment: CDR1 SGHTA and CDR2 FQGTGA. Deletions cut 1 base from V and 2 bases from J, with 23 bases between. The CDR3 has 20 residues. DNA for the CDR3: TGTGCCAGCAGCTTAAGGGGCGGGCAGGTGAACAACCTCAACACCGGGGAGCTGTTTTTT. This codes for CASSLRGGQVNNLNTGELFF.

V is TRBV10-1 and J is TRBJ2-3, with D possibly matching TRBD2 (6 bases). Germline CDR1 reads WNHNN; CDR2 reads SYGVQD (reference sequence). Between the trimmed V and J ends, which lost 3 bases and 0 bases, there was a span of 10 bases. The CDR3 totals 15 residues. The CDR3 loop is CASSELAASTDTQYF. CDR3 DNA sequence: TGCGCCAGCAGTGAACTAGCTGCTAGCACAGATACGCAGTATTTT.

The count of this clone is one. The chain is built from TRBV5-1 and TRBJ2-3; 9 nucleotides align to TRBD2. The length of the CDR3 is 16 residues. CDR1 and CDR2 (germline): SGHRS, YFSETQ. Trimming at V came to 7 bases and at J to 4 bases, leaving 13 bases not matched to a gene. This CDR3 reads CASSLSGSGIADTQYF. CDR3 bases: TGCGCCAGCTCCCTTAGCGGGAGCGGGATCGCAGATACGCAGTATTTT.

The J gene is TRBJ2-5, the V gene TRBV9; TRBD2 aligns across 13 bases. The V gene's germline CDR1 is SGDLS and CDR2 YYNGEE. The CDR3 is 16 residues long. Germline trimming cut 0 bases from V and 3 bases from J; bases unmatched to any gene: 2. The DNA for the CDR3 is TGTGCCAGCAGCGTAGGTGGACTAGCGGGAGAAGAGACCCAGTACTTC. This sequence encodes CASSVGGLAGEETQYF.

V and J are TRBV6-1 and TRBJ2-1, with TRBD1 matching over 11 bases. The CDR3 is 19 residues long. The V gene's germline CDR1 is MNHNS and CDR2 SASEGT. With 2 bases clipped from V and 4 bases from J, the junction kept 13 bases outside the gene matches. This chain's CDR3 is CASSELDRGLRRGYNEQFF. CDR3 DNA: TGTGCCAGCAGTGAACTGGACAGGGGGCTAAGGCGGGGGTACAATGAGCAGTTCTTC.

The chain has TRBV19 and TRBJ2-7; D ambiguous. The CDR3 sequence is 14 residues long. Trimming cost V 5 bases and J 0 bases, with 11 bases left between them. CDR1 and CDR2 (germline): LNHDA, SQIVND (reference sequence). The chain's CDR3 is CASSGVLGSYEQYF. As DNA, the CDR3 is TGTGCCAGTAGTGGGGTGCTAGGCTCCTACGAGCAGTACTTC.

This chain joins TRBV19 and TRBJ1-1; D is ambiguous. Germline values: CDR1 LNHDA, CDR2 SQIVND (reference sequence). The V end was cut by 0 bases, the J end by 6 bases, with 11 bases between. The CDR3 contains 14 residues. CDR3 sequence (DNA): TGTGCCAGTAGTATAGAGAAGAATATACCTGAAGCTTTCTTT. It is translated as CASSIEKNIPEAFF.

J is TRBJ1-4 and V is TRBV7-2; the match to TRBD1 covers 9 bases. Germline trimming cut 5 bases from V and 5 bases from J; bases unmatched to any gene: 6. The CDR3 consists of 15 residues. The V gene's germline CDR1 is SGHTA and CDR2 FQGNSA. CDR3 nucleotide sequence: TGTGCCAGCAGCATACAGGGGGCCGCCAATGAAAAACTGTTTTTT. Protein: CASSIQGAANEKLFF.

The rearrangement uses TRBV7-9 and TRBJ2-7; TRBD1 agrees at 9 bases. Trimming at V came to 4 bases and at J to 3 bases, leaving 19 bases not matched to a gene. CDR1 is SEHNR, CDR2 FQNEAQ, per germline (reference sequence). The CDR3 runs 19 residues. Here the CDR3 reads CASSSPDRDRDGDHYEQYF. The DNA of the CDR3 is TGTGCCAGCAGCTCCCCGGACCGGGACAGGGATGGGGATCACTACGAGCAGTACTTC. Variable domain in full (rest from reference TRBV7-9 and TRBJ2-7): DTGVSQNPRHKITKRGQNVTFRCDPISEHNRLYWYRQTLGQGPEFLTYFQNEAQLEKSRLLSDRFSAERPKGSFSTLEIQRTEQGDSAMYLCASSSPDRDRDGDHYEQYFGPGTRLTVT.

V usage is TRBV15 and J usage is TRBJ2-7, with TRBD2 matching 7 bases. Trimming cost V 2 bases and J 4 bases; bases outside gene matches: 5. CDR3 length: 14 residues. CDR1 LNHNV and CDR2 YYDKDF come from the germline V gene (reference sequence). The DNA for the CDR3 is TGTGCCACCAGCAGACCGGGGGGTTCTTACGAGCAGTACTTC. Translation gives CATSRPGGSYEQYF.

The V and J genes are TRBV27 and TRBJ2-1; the match to TRBD2 covers 9 bases. CDR3 length equals 17 residues. Losses at the gene ends were 1 base for V and 7 bases for J; bases not matched to a gene: 11. Germline assignment: CDR1 MNHEY and CDR2 SMNVEV (reference sequence). The CDR3 here is CASSLWGAGGPANEQFF. The CDR3 coding sequence is TGTGCCAGCAGTTTATGGGGGGCGGGAGGGCCGGCGAATGAGCAGTTCTTC.

V is TRBV28 and J is TRBJ2-5; 7 bases match TRBD1. Germline CDR1 MDHEN, CDR2 SYDVKM. The CDR3 runs 12 residues. Losses at the gene ends were 10 bases for V and 1 base for J; bases not matched to a gene: 3. Written as DNA, the CDR3 is TGTGCCACACAGGGGATCCAAGAGACCCAGTACTTC. This encodes CATQGIQETQYF. The whole variable domain, remainder taken from reference TRBV28 and TRBJ2-5, is DVKVTQSSRYLVKRTGEKVFLECVQDMDHENMFWYRQDPGLGLRLIYFSYDVKMKEKGDIPEGYSVSREKKERFSLILESASTNQTSMYLCATQGIQETQYFGPGTRLLVL.

The chain carries TRBV5-1 and TRBJ2-5; D might be TRBD2 (6 bases). V lost 0 bases and J 1 base, leaving 22 bases between the germline ends. CDR1 is SGHRS, CDR2 YFSETQ, per germline. CDR3 length: 19 residues. CDR3 sequence reads: CASSLAGLPWGSSQETQYF. For the CDR3, the DNA is TGCGCCAGCAGCTTGGCAGGACTACCTTGGGGAAGTAGCCAAGAGACCCAGTACTTC.